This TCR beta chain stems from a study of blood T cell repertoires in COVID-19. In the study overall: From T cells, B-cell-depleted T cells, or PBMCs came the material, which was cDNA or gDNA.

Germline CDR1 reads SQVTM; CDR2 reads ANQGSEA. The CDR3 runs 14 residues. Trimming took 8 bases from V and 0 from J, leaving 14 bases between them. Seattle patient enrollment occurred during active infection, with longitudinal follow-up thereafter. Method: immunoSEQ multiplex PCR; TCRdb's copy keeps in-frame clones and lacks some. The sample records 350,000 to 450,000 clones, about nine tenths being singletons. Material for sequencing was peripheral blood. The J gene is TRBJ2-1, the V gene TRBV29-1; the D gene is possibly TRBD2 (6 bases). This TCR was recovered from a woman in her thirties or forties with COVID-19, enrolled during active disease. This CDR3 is CSPALASSYNEQFF. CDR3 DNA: TGCAGCCCGGCACTAGCCAGCTCCTACAATGAGCAGTTCTTC.